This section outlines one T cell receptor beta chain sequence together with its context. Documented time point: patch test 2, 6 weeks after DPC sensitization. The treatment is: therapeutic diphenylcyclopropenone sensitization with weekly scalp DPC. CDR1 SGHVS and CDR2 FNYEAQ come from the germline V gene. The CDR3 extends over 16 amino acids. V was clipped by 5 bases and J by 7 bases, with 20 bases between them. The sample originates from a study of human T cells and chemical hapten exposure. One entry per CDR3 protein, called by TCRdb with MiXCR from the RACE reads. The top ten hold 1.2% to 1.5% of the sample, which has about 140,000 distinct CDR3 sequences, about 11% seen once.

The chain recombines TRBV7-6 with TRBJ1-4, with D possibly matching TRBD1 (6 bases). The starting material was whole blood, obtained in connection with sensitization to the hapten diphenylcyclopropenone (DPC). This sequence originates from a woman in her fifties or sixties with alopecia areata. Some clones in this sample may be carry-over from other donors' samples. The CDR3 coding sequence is TGTGCCAGCAGCCGAAGTAACAGGGTACTGGGTGAAAAACTGTTTTTT. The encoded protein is CASSRSNRVLGEKLFF.